This T cell receptor beta chain was documented in a study of blood T cell repertoires in COVID-19 (dated by TCRdb to 2019 to 2021). About the investigation overall: Samples covering the acute and convalescent phases of COVID-19 were provided by collaborators in the United States, Italy and Spain. The repertoires were released in a freely available public database meant as a resource for research on the immune response to SARS-CoV-2. The prospective study material was composed of cDNA or gDNA derived from T cells, B-cell-depleted T cells, or PBMCs. Sample metadata almost always included a de-identified subject ID, COVID-19 status, age in years and sex. HLA class I and class II types, where available, came from metadata supplied by the sample provider rather than from assay-based typing. Subjects who had been exposed to COVID-19, were actively infected with it, or had recovered from it provided the deeply sampled blood TCRbeta repertoires that made up the dataset. The samples were drawn from two sources: the first 160 participants of the ongoing ImmuneRACE study, and approximately 1,300 subjects contributed by 6 global collaborators. Points the paper makes about the study in general: Clinical and demographic metadata were provided uncurated, with the amount varying by source and participant.

About this clone itself: Its antigen target is currently unknown. Base qualities are not recorded, but no much larger clone differs from it by a single base.

CDR1 and CDR2 were assigned from the germline V gene (reference sequence) as LNHDA and SQIVND. From its cysteine to its phenylalanine, the CDR3 spans 13 amino acids. CDR3 DNA is the only sequence kept; it has 39 bases, read in frame from the first base. V loses 5 bases of germline sequence and J loses 4 bases, and the interval between the two ends is 9 bases. TCRbeta CDR3 regions were amplified from genomic DNA by means of the immunoSEQ Assay, a bias-controlled multiplex PCR. The paper's processing steps were these. Nucleated cell counts per sample were estimated from amplification of reference gene primers within the assay. To quantify the absolute abundance of each unique TCRbeta CDR3 rearrangement, sequence reads were collapsed and filtered. For each sample, productive Simpson clonality was calculated as the square root of Simpson's diversity index across productive rearrangements. TCRdb's version of the immuneACCESS table is confined to in-frame rearrangements and falls short of the full clone set. An unresolved V gene accounts for under half of the shortfall where checked; the remainder is of unknown origin. The V and J calls and clone size were taken over from that table, and D and trimming were inferred from the DNA. In this sample the table shows approximately 300,000 clones, about 85% of which occur a single time. Together, the top ten hold around 1% of the sample.

One collaborating source in Seattle enrolled patients during active infection and followed them longitudinally through the course of disease. The collaborating institutions used their own protocols to collect whole blood in K2EDTA tubes. For TCRbeta analysis, collaborators shipped samples as frozen whole blood, isolated PBMCs, or DNA extracted from either of those sample types. The V gene is TRBV19 and the J gene is TRBJ1-5; perhaps TRBD1 is the D gene, with 6 bases matching. The specimen was peripheral blood. This clonotype was obtained from a human donor with COVID-19, enrolled during active disease. The donor label of this sample is uncertain. The DNA sequence is TGTGCCAGTAGTCCGACAGGAAATCAGCCCCAGCATTTT. Its coded protein is CASSPTGNQPQHF.